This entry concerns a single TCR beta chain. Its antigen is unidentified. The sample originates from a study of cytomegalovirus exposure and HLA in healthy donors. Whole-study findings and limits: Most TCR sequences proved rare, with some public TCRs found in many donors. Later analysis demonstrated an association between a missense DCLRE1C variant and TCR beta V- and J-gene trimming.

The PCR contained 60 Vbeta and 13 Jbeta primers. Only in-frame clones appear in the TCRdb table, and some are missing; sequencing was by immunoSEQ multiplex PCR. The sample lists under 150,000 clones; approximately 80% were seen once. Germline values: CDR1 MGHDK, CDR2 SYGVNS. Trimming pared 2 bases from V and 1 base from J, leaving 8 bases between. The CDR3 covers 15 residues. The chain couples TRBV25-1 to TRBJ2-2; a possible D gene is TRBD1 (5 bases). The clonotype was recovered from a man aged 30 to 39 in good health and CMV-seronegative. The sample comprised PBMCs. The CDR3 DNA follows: TGTGCCAGCAGTGAAACGACAGAGAACACCGGGGAGCTGTTTTTT. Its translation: CASSETTENTGELFF. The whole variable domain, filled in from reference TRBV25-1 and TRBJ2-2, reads EADIYQTPRYLVIGTGKKITLECSQTMGHDKMYWYQQDPGMELHLIHYSYGVNSTEKGDLSSESTVSRIRTEHFPLTLESARPSHTSQYLCASSETTENTGELFFGEGSRLTVL.